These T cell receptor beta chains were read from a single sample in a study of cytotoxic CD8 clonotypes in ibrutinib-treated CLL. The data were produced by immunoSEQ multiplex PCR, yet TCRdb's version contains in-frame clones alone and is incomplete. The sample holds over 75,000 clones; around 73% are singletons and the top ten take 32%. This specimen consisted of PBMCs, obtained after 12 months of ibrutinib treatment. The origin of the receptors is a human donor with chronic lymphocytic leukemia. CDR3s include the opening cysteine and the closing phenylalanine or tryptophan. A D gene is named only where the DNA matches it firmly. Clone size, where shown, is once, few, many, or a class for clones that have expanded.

DNA: TGTGCCAGCAGTGAAGACTTGGCCTACGAGCAGTACTTC
CDR3: CASSEDLAYEQYF
D: NA
J: TRBJ2-7
V: TRBV2
size: NA

DNA: TGTGCCAGCAGTTACGGAGCAGGGGGCTACGAGCAGTACTTC
CDR3: CASSYGAGGYEQYF
D: TRBD1
J: TRBJ2-7
V: TRBV6-5
size: NA

DNA: TGCGCCAGCAGCCAAGAATGGCAGGGGTTGGAGACCCAGTACTTC
CDR3: CASSQEWQGLETQYF
D: NA
J: TRBJ2-5
V: TRBV4-3
size: NA

DNA: TGTGCCACCAGCAGAGGGAGGACAGGGGGCGAGGAGACCCAGTACTTC
CDR3: CATSRGRTGGEETQYF
D: TRBD1
J: TRBJ2-5
V: TRBV15
size: NA

DNA: TGTGCCAGCAGAAGGGACAGCAATCAGCCCCAGCATTTT
CDR3: CASRRDSNQPQHF
D: NA
J: TRBJ1-5
V: TRBV6-6
size: once

DNA: TGCGCCAGCAGCTACTCCTACGAGCAGTACTTC
CDR3: CASSYSYEQYF
D: NA
J: TRBJ2-7
V: TRBV5-1
size: NA

DNA: TGTGCCAGCAGTCCCCCGACAGCGTTAGACTACGGCTACACCTTC
CDR3: CASSPPTALDYGYTF
D: NA
J: TRBJ1-2
V: TRBV25-1
size: NA

DNA: TGTGCCAGCAGTTACTCCCAGGGACCCTACGAGCAGTACTTC
CDR3: CASSYSQGPYEQYF
D: NA
J: TRBJ2-7
V: TRBV6-6
size: NA

DNA: TGTGCCAGCAGTCCGACTTTATTCGGTGGGGAGCTGTTTTTT
CDR3: CASSPTLFGGELFF
D: NA
J: TRBJ2-2
V: TRBV11-2
size: NA

DNA: TGTGCCAGCAGCGGGGGAAGCGTGGAGACCCAGTACTTC
CDR3: CASSGGSVETQYF
D: NA
J: TRBJ2-5
V: TRBV5-4
size: NA

DNA: TGCAGCGCCCGCCGACAGAACACTGAAGCTTTCTTT
CDR3: CSARRQNTEAFF
D: NA
J: TRBJ1-1
V: TRBV29-1
size: NA

DNA: TGTGCCAGCAGCCGACAGGGGGCGCCTACAGATACGCAGTATTTT
CDR3: CASSRQGAPTDTQYF
D: TRBD1
J: TRBJ2-3
V: TRBV2
size: NA

DNA: TGCGCCAGCAGCCAAGAGGTGGCGACCGGTATGAACACTGAAGCTTTCTTT
CDR3: CASSQEVATGMNTEAFF
D: NA
J: TRBJ1-1
V: TRBV4-1
size: NA

DNA: TGTGCCAGCAGTCCGCGGACAGGCAACAATCAGCCCCAGCATTTT
CDR3: CASSPRTGNNQPQHF
D: TRBD1
J: TRBJ1-5
V: TRBV2
size: NA

DNA: TGTGCCAGCAGCCTTGGACAGGGTAACACTGAAGCTTTCTTT
CDR3: CASSLGQGNTEAFF
D: TRBD1
J: TRBJ1-1
V: TRBV11-3
size: NA

DNA: TGTGCCAGCAGCCCGACAGACTCCTACGAGCAGTACTTC
CDR3: CASSPTDSYEQYF
D: NA
J: TRBJ2-7
V: TRBV7-3
size: NA

DNA: TGTGCCAGCAGTTTTGCAGGGGGCGACGAGCAGTACTTC
CDR3: CASSFAGGDEQYF
D: TRBD1
J: TRBJ2-7
V: TRBV28
size: NA

DNA: TGCAGTGCTGGACGAAAAGAGACCCAGTACTTC
CDR3: CSAGRKETQYF
D: NA
J: TRBJ2-5
V: TRBV20-1
size: NA

DNA: TGTGCCAACCGGATGAACACCGGGGAGCTGTTTTTT
CDR3: CANRMNTGELFF
D: NA
J: TRBJ2-2
V: TRBV6-7
size: NA

DNA: TGTGCCAGCAGCTTCTTGACTAGCGGGGGGGAGGGAACGCAGTATTTT
CDR3: CASSFLTSGGEGTQYF
D: TRBD2
J: TRBJ2-3
V: TRBV7-2
size: once

DNA: TGCGCCAGCAGCTTCTCGACAGGGTCGATTTTCGAGACCCAGTACTTC
CDR3: CASSFSTGSIFETQYF
D: TRBD1
J: TRBJ2-5
V: TRBV5-1
size: NA

DNA: TGTGCCAGCAGAGACAGGAACACTGAAGCTTTCTTT
CDR3: CASRDRNTEAFF
D: NA
J: TRBJ1-1
V: TRBV6-6
size: once

DNA: TGTGCCAGCAGTTTAGCCCCCCTGGGGGCAGATACGCAGTATTTT
CDR3: CASSLAPLGADTQYF
D: NA
J: TRBJ2-3
V: TRBV27
size: once

DNA: TGTGCCAGCAGTGAATCCCGGACAGGGCCGCATGAGCAGTTCTTC
CDR3: CASSESRTGPHEQFF
D: TRBD1
J: TRBJ2-1
V: TRBV25-1
size: NA

DNA: TGCGCCAGCAGCTTAGGGACAGTGGACACCGGGGAGCTGTTTTTT
CDR3: CASSLGTVDTGELFF
D: TRBD1
J: TRBJ2-2
V: TRBV5-1
size: NA

DNA: TGTGCCAGCAGCCAGACAGGGAACGAGCAGTACTTC
CDR3: CASSQTGNEQYF
D: TRBD1
J: TRBJ2-7
V: TRBV11-2
size: NA

DNA: TGTGCGGAGAAGGGGGCAACCAATACCCTTGGCTACACCTTC
CDR3: CAEKGATNTLGYTF
D: TRBD1
J: TRBJ1-2
V: TRBV30
size: NA

DNA: TGTGCCAGCAGCCTAACGCAACCGACAGGGTCCAGCTCCTATAATTCACCCCTCCACTTT
CDR3: CASSLTQPTGSSSYNSPLHF
D: TRBD1
J: TRBJ1-6
V: TRBV4-2
size: NA

DNA: TGTGCCAGCAGCCAAGCTCAGGGGGCGGGCAATGAGCAGTTCTTC
CDR3: CASSQAQGAGNEQFF
D: TRBD1
J: TRBJ2-1
V: TRBV4-2
size: NA

DNA: TGTGCCAGCAGCTTAGAGGCCCGGGGCGGAGAGACCCAGTACTTC
CDR3: CASSLEARGGETQYF
D: NA
J: TRBJ2-5
V: TRBV11-2
size: few

DNA: TGTGCCTGGAGTGTACGAAGGAACACTGAAGCTTTCTTT
CDR3: CAWSVRRNTEAFF
D: NA
J: TRBJ1-1
V: TRBV30
size: NA

DNA: TGTGCCAGCAGTCGGGACTTTGGGCAGTTCTTC
CDR3: CASSRDFGQFF
D: NA
J: TRBJ2-1
V: TRBV2
size: NA

DNA: TGTGCCTGCGGACTAGGCCCTAGCACAGATACGCAGTATTTT
CDR3: CACGLGPSTDTQYF
D: TRBD2
J: TRBJ2-3
V: TRBV30
size: NA

DNA: TGTGCCAGCAGCGAACAGTACACAGATACGCAGTATTTT
CDR3: CASSEQYTDTQYF
D: NA
J: TRBJ2-3
V: TRBV6-4
size: once

DNA: TGTGCCAGCAGTGAGGGGGACCGAGCTGGCTACACCTTC
CDR3: CASSEGDRAGYTF
D: NA
J: TRBJ1-2
V: TRBV6-1
size: NA

DNA: TGCGCCAGCAGCTTAAGGCTAGACACTGAAGCTTTCTTT
CDR3: CASSLRLDTEAFF
D: NA
J: TRBJ1-1
V: TRBV5-1
size: NA

DNA: TGTGCCAGCAGTATCGGGACAGGGGGTTTAGCTTTCTTT
CDR3: CASSIGTGGLAFF
D: TRBD1
J: TRBJ1-1
V: TRBV28
size: few

DNA: TGTGCCATCAGGAGGACTAGCGGGGTCCCCGAGCAGTACTTC
CDR3: CAIRRTSGVPEQYF
D: TRBD2
J: TRBJ2-7
V: TRBV10-3
size: few

DNA: TGTGCCATCAGGGCGGACAGTAGTCAGCCCCAGCATTTT
CDR3: CAIRADSSQPQHF
D: NA
J: TRBJ1-5
V: TRBV10-3
size: few

DNA: TGTGCCAGTAGTACCCAGGGGAAGCAGCCCCAGCATTTT
CDR3: CASSTQGKQPQHF
D: NA
J: TRBJ1-5
V: TRBV19
size: NA

DNA: TGTGCCAGCAGCTTAGGTTGGGGGGGATCCACTGAAGCTTTCTTT
CDR3: CASSLGWGGSTEAFF
D: NA
J: TRBJ1-1
V: TRBV7-9
size: NA

DNA: TGTGCCAGTCGGGATGGACGAGATACGCAGTATTTT
CDR3: CASRDGRDTQYF
D: NA
J: TRBJ2-3
V: TRBV19
size: NA

DNA: TGCAGCGTTGTGGAAGGAGCTCAGCCCCAGCATTTT
CDR3: CSVVEGAQPQHF
D: NA
J: TRBJ1-5
V: TRBV29-1
size: NA

DNA: TGCGCCAGCAGCCCCCGTGGCTCTGGAAACACCATATATTTT
CDR3: CASSPRGSGNTIYF
D: NA
J: TRBJ1-3
V: TRBV4-1
size: NA

DNA: TGTGCCAGCAAAGGGACAGGGAATTCACCCCTCCACTTT
CDR3: CASKGTGNSPLHF
D: TRBD1
J: TRBJ1-6
V: TRBV6-6
size: NA